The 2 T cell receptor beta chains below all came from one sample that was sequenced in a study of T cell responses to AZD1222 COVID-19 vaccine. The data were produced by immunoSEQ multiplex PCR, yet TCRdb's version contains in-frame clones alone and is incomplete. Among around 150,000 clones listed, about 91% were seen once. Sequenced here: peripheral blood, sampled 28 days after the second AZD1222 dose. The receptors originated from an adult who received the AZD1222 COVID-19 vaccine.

CDR3 in amino acids: CASSFPAGDYNEQFF. CDR3 coding DNA: TGTGCCAGCAGCTTCCCAGCGGGCGACTACAATGAGCAGTTCTTC. V gene TRBV7-9 combines with J gene TRBJ2-1; perhaps TRBD2 as D (6 bases). The germline gives CDR1 SEHNR, CDR2 FQNEAQ (reference sequence). V was trimmed by 3 bases and J by 3 bases, leaving 12 bases between them. CDR3 length: 15 amino acids.

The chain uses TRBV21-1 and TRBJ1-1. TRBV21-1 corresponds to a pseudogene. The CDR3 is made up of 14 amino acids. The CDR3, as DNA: TGTGCCAGCAGCAAGGACTGGGACCACACTGAAGCTTTCTTT. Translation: CASSKDWDHTEAFF.